Shown below are 6 T cell receptor beta chains from a single sample sequenced in a study of T cells in Graves' hyperthyroidism and ophthalmopathy. RNA transcripts were the template for amplifying TCR beta CDR3 regions. HTBI primers drove first-round RT-PCR of the TCR CDR3. From the multiplex PCR reads, TCRdb called clonotypes with MiXCR, one entry per CDR3 protein. The table includes hundreds of thousands of distinct CDR3 sequences, around 24% detected once. Sequencing was done on a sample of blood. All receptors derive from a woman in her twenties or thirties with Graves' ophthalmopathy.

This clonotype was seen more than once but under ten times. This chain connects TRBV12-3 or TRBV12-4 to TRBJ1-2; no clear D gene. There are 15 residues in the CDR3. V was pared by 6 bases and J by 4 bases, with 18 bases between. The CDR3 here is CASRMKTDGPYGYTF. The DNA of the CDR3 is TGTGCCAGCAGGATGAAGACCGACGGCCCCTATGGCTACACCTTC.

CDR3 coding DNA: TGTGCCAGCAGTTTCGGGACTAGCGGGAGAGAGACCCAGTACTTC. As protein: CASSFGTSGRETQYF. This rearrangement joins TRBV28 to TRBJ2-5; 14 bases match TRBD2. The CDR3 runs to 15 residues. The V gene's germline CDR1 is MDHEN and CDR2 SYDVKM. The junction had 1 base not matched to a gene; V was cut back by 3 bases and J by 4 bases.

V gene TRBV6-1 combines with J gene TRBJ1-6, with TRBD1 as a possible D gene (6 bases). The germline V and J ends were trimmed by 6 bases and 7 bases, with 13 bases remaining between them. Per germline, CDR1 MNHNS and CDR2 SASEGT. The CDR3 has 14 amino acids. The CDR3 here is CASRSQGENSPLHF. The DNA of the CDR3 is TGTGCCAGCAGGTCACAGGGAGAGAATTCACCCCTCCACTTT.

This clonotype came up many times. The chain is built from TRBV7-8 and TRBJ2-7; no clear D. The germline V gene has CDR1 SGHVS and CDR2 FQNEAQ. V lost 4 bases and J lost 0, with 7 bases in between. The CDR3 loop spans 13 amino acids. The CDR3 sequence is CASSSRRSYEQYF. The CDR3 DNA reads as TGTGCCAGCAGCTCCCGGCGCTCCTACGAGCAGTACTTC. Drawing the rest from reference TRBV7-8 and TRBJ2-7, the complete variable domain is GAGVSQSPRYKVAKRGQDVALRCDPISGHVSLFWYQQALGQGPEFLTYFQNEAQLDKSGLPSDRFFAERPEGSVSTLKIQRTQQEDSAVYLCASSSRRSYEQYFGPGTRLTVT.

This clonotype was counted ten times or more. The chain couples TRBV7-2 to TRBJ1-3; 8 bases align to TRBD1. The CDR3 contains 16 residues. Germline V lookup: CDR1 SGHTA, CDR2 FQGNSA. V lost 5 bases and J lost 8; bases outside the gene matches: 14. The CDR3 loop is CASSLPPGQGGYTIYF. The CDR3 coding sequence is TGTGCCAGCAGCCTCCCCCCCGGACAGGGCGGGTACACCATATATTTT.

This clonotype has at least ten counts. The V and J genes are TRBV6-1 and TRBJ1-2, with TRBD1 matching over 7 bases. V shed 3 bases and J 0 bases; nucleotides not matched to a gene: 4. This CDR3 is 15 amino acids long. The germline gives CDR1 MNHNS, CDR2 SASEGT. CDR3 coding DNA: TGTGCCAGCAGTGAGGGACAGAAAGCTAACTATGGCTACACCTTC. Translating gives CASSEGQKANYGYTF.